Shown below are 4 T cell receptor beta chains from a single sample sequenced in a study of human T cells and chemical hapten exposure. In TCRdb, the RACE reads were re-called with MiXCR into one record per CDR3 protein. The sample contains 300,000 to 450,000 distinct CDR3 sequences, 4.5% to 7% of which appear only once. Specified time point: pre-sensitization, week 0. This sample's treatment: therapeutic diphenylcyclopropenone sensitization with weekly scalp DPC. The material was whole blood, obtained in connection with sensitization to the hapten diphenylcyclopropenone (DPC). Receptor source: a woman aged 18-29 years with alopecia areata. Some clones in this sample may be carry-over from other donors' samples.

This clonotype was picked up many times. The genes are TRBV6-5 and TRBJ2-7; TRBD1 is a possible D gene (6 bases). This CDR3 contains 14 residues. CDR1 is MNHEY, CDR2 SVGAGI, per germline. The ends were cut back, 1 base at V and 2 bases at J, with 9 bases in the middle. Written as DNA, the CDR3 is TGTGCCAGCAGTTACTGGGGGCCCGCCTACGAGCAGTACTTC. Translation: CASSYWGPAYEQYF.

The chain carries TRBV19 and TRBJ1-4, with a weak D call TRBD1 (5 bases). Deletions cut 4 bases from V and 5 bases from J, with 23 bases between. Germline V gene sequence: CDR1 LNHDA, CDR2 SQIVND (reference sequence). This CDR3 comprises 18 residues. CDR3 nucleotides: TGTGCCAGTAGTACTGCCGGGACGGAAGCCGCCCACAATGAAAAACTGTTTTTT. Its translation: CASSTAGTEAAHNEKLFF.

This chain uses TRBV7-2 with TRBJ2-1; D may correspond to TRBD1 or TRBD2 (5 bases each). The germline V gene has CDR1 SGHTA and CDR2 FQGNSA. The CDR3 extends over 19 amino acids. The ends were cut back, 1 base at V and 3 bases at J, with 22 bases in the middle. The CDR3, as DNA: TGTGCCAGCAGCTTAGGGAGTGGGGTAGCTGGGACCTTCTACAATGAGCAGTTCTTC. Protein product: CASSLGSGVAGTFYNEQFF.

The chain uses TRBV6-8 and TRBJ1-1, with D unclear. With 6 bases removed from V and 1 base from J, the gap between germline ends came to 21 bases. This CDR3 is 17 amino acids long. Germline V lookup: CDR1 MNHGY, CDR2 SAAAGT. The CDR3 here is CASRVLSPGFGNTEAFF. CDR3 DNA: TGTGCCAGCAGAGTCCTCAGTCCGGGGTTTGGGAACACTGAAGCTTTCTTT.